This T cell receptor (beta chain) is from a study of identifying expanded T cells in peripheral blood. This clone occurred once. V was pared by 5 bases and J by 6 bases, with 10 bases between. Germline CDR1 is LGHNT and CDR2 is FRNRAP. This CDR3 region has 13 residues. TCRdb keeps only in-frame clones here, not all; method: immunoSEQ multiplex PCR. The repertoire has about 52,000 clones, around 82% of them found once; the top ten carry around 15%. This TCR was recovered from a person aged 18-70 years in good health. V gene TRBV12-5 combines with J gene TRBJ2-2; maybe TRBD1 (5 bases). The sample taken for sequencing was blood. CDR3 loop: CASGQGSAGELFF. In nucleotides, the CDR3 is TGTGCTAGTGGTCAGGGATCTGCCGGGGAGCTGTTTTTT.